A selection of T cell receptor beta chains follows, all from one sample in a study of human T cells and chemical hapten exposure. TCRdb re-analysed the RACE reads in MiXCR, keeping a single row per CDR3 protein. The profile shows about 120,000 distinct CDR3 sequences, roughly 13% of them singletons. The sample in question was whole blood, obtained in connection with sensitization to the hapten diphenylcyclopropenone (DPC). The receptors derive from a young man with alopecia areata. Some clones in this sample may be carry-over from other donors' samples. Both conserved end residues are part of each CDR3. Each record gives: clone size, D gene, V gene, J gene, CDR3 DNA, CDR3 protein. A D gene is named only where the DNA matches it firmly. A clone size is listed for some rows: how often the clone was seen (once, few, many), or a class if it is expanded.

>-|-|TRBV20-1|TRBJ2-1
TGCAGTGCTAGAGGGTTAACAGATTCCTACAATGAGCAGTTCTTC
CSARGLTDSYNEQFF
>few|TRBD1|TRBV9|TRBJ1-2
TGTGCCAGCAGCGTGAACAGGGGCCCCTATGGCTACACCTTC
CASSVNRGPYGYTF
>many|-|TRBV5-5|TRBJ2-2
TGTGCCAGCAGCTTGTGGGGGACCGGGGAGCTGTTTTTT
CASSLWGTGELFF
>-|-|TRBV11-3|TRBJ2-3
TGTGCCAGCAGCTTCTCGAGGGCCACTAGCACAGATACGCAGTATTTT
CASSFSRATSTDTQYF
>few|-|TRBV6-1|TRBJ1-4
TGTGCCAGCAGTGATTACACAGGAGAAAAACTGTTTTTT
CASSDYTGEKLFF
>few|-|TRBV6-2/TRBV6-3|TRBJ2-3
TGTGCCAGCTTAGGGGATACGCAGTATTTT
CASLGDTQYF
>few|-|TRBV18|TRBJ1-2
TGTGCCAGCTCACCACTTGAGACCAACTATGGCTACACCTTC
CASSPLETNYGYTF
>few|-|TRBV6-2/TRBV6-3|TRBJ1-2
TGTGCCAGCAGTTCCCTCAGGACGGGTAATAAGGATGGCTACACCTTC
CASSSLRTGNKDGYTF
>few|-|TRBV4-3|TRBJ2-1
TGCGCCAGCAGCCAAGCGCAGTACAATGAGCAGTTCTTC
CASSQAQYNEQFF
>-|-|TRBV29-1|TRBJ2-7
TGCAGCGTTGAGCTCCCAATGCGGGGAGCCTACGAGCAGTACTTC
CSVELPMRGAYEQYF
>-|-|TRBV7-2|TRBJ2-1
TGTGCCAGCAGCTTAGAGGATGAGCAGTTCTTC
CASSLEDEQFF
>few|TRBD1|TRBV6-5|TRBJ1-6
TGTGCCAGCACCTTTTTTCAGGGGGGATCACCCCTCCACTTT
CASTFFQGGSPLHF
>-|-|TRBV7-2|TRBJ2-1
TGTGCCAGCAGCTCAAACCCCACCAATGAGCAGTTCTTC
CASSSNPTNEQFF
>-|-|TRBV7-2|TRBJ2-5
TGTGCCAGCAGTCGATCTAGAGAAGAGACCCAGTACTTC
CASSRSREETQYF
>few|-|TRBV7-3|TRBJ1-4
TGTGCCAGCAGCTTAGTTGGGATAGAACCAAAACTGTTTTTT
CASSLVGIEPKLFF
>many|-|TRBV7-9|TRBJ1-5
TGTGCCAAACAGGGTAGGAATCAGCCCCAGCATTTT
CAKQGRNQPQHF
>-|-|TRBV6-2/TRBV6-3|TRBJ2-5
TGTGCCAGCAGTTACTCACTGGCCGTGACGCCGGAGACCCAGTACTTC
CASSYSLAVTPETQYF
>few|TRBD2|TRBV25-1|TRBJ2-5
TGTGCCAGTGACGGGGGGGAGGCCCAGTACTTC
CASDGGEAQYF
>-|-|TRBV4-1|TRBJ2-3
TGCGCCAGCAGCCAAGTGCGGGGAGCAGATACGCAGTATTTT
CASSQVRGADTQYF
>many|-|TRBV6-5|TRBJ2-6
TGTGCCAGCAGTTACAGACAGGAGCTGGCTGGGGCCAACGTCCTGACTTTC
CASSYRQELAGANVLTF
>-|-|TRBV7-8|TRBJ2-2
TGTGCCAGCAGCTTATGGGGACTCAACACCGGGGAGCTGTTTTTT
CASSLWGLNTGELFF
>many|-|TRBV27|TRBJ2-7
TGTGCCAGCAGACCTGTCGGGGAGTCCTACGAGCAGTACTTC
CASRPVGESYEQYF
>-|-|TRBV6-6|TRBJ1-4
TGTGCCAGTCTCTCGGGATACAATGAAAAACTGTTTTTT
CASLSGYNEKLFF
>few|TRBD1|TRBV7-2|TRBJ2-3
TGTGCCAGCAGCCCAGGACAGGGTGGCACAGATACGCAGTATTTT
CASSPGQGGTDTQYF
>many|-|TRBV29-1|TRBJ1-1
TGCAGCGTTGACAGGGGAGGGAGCACTGAAGCTTTCTTT
CSVDRGGSTEAFF
>-|-|TRBV5-1|TRBJ1-1
TGCGCCAGCAGCTTGGGGGACAAGAACACTGAAGCTTTCTTT
CASSLGDKNTEAFF
>-|-|TRBV7-9|TRBJ2-4
TGTGCCAGCAGCCCCGACGACTATACCAAAAACATTCAGTACTTC
CASSPDDYTKNIQYF
>many|-|TRBV5-5|TRBJ1-1
TGTGCCAGCAGCTTGTTAGGCGGCGAAGCTTTCTTT
CASSLLGGEAFF